What follows are 9 T cell receptor beta chains derived from one specimen sequenced in a study of blood T cells in healthy people across ages. The second PCR ran 7 to 11 cycles with a sample-barcoded 5' primer and J-beta primers. One entry per CDR3 protein results from TCRdb running MiXCR on the 5' RACE reads. The sample has some 670,000 distinct CDR3 sequences; approximately 52% are singletons. Sample: blood. These receptors were obtained from a woman of 80 years or more in good health.

This clonotype has ten or more counts. This chain links TRBV20-1 with TRBJ1-4, with D unclear. The CDR3 contains 15 residues. The V end lost 1 base, the J end lost 1 base, and 10 bases lay between the germline ends. Looked up from germline, CDR1 is DFQATT and CDR2 is SNEGSKA (reference sequence). CDR3 nucleotides: TGCAGTGCTAGAGGCCTAGCTGGAACTAATGAAAAACTGTTTTTT. This codes for CSARGLAGTNEKLFF.

The chain is built from TRBV7-3 and TRBJ2-2; perhaps D is TRBD1 or TRBD2 (6 bases each). The CDR3 is made up of 15 amino acids. V was clipped by 5 bases and J by 5 bases, with 15 bases between them. Germline V lookup: CDR1 SGHTA, CDR2 FQGTGA. CDR3 coding DNA: TGTGCCAGCAGCCCTGGACGGGGGCGGACCGGGGAGCTGTTTTTT. It encodes CASSPGRGRTGELFF.

This clonotype was seen more than once but under ten times. The chain carries TRBV5-1 and TRBJ2-5; no clear D gene. The J call may be wrong; the DNA end is better matched by TRBJ2-7. The CDR3 is made up of 14 amino acids. The germline gives CDR1 SGHRS, CDR2 YFSETQ. This CDR3 reads CASSLDSPSYEQYF. CDR3 nucleotides: TGCGCCAGCAGCTTGGACAGTCCGAGCTACGAGCAGTACTTC.

This clonotype was seen repeatedly, ten times or more. This chain links TRBV28 with TRBJ2-7, with 7 bases fitting TRBD2. The ends lost 4 bases at V and 5 bases at J; junction bases unmatched: 11. CDR3 length equals 15 residues. CDR1 and CDR2 from the germline V gene are MDHEN and SYDVKM. The CDR3: CASSSPGGSRDEQYF. CDR3 DNA sequence: TGTGCCAGCAGTTCCCCGGGAGGTTCAAGGGACGAGCAGTACTTC.

Points on this clonotype: Relative to the germline gene, one junction end is altered; a read error may explain this. The chain employs TRBV18 and TRBJ2-1; possibly TRBD1 for D (6 bases). The CDR3 has 13 residues. Per the germline V gene, CDR1 is KGHSH and CDR2 is LQKENI. CDR3 nucleotide sequence: TGTGCCGGCTCACCAGGGGAAATACTTGAGCAGTTCTTC. It specifies CAGSPGEILEQFF.

Notes on this clonotype: With a much larger clone just one base away, this may be a read error. J is TRBJ2-3 and V is TRBV28, with D unclear. Trimming took 11 bases from V and 1 from J, leaving 22 bases between them. Germline V gene lookup returns CDR1 MDHEN and CDR2 SYDVKM. The CDR3 totals 16 residues. The CDR3 nucleotides read TGTGCCGGCATCTCCCCTATCGCGCAGGGCACAGATACGCAGTATTTT. Amino acid sequence: CAGISPIAQGTDTQYF.

This clonotype was seen many times. The chain has TRBV2 and TRBJ2-6; the D is unclear. Deletions cut 2 bases from V and 3 bases from J, with 8 bases between. This CDR3 has 15 amino acids. CDR1 is SNHLY, CDR2 FYNNEI, per germline. CDR3 amino acids: CASSELGNGANVLTF. CDR3 sequence (DNA): TGTGCCAGCAGTGAACTGGGGAATGGGGCCAACGTCCTGACTTTC.

The CDR3 reads CASTQGRTTNEKLFF. CDR3 DNA sequence: TGCGCCAGCACGCAGGGCCGCACAACTAATGAAAAACTGTTTTTT. The V call is TRBV5-1, the J call TRBJ1-4; possibly TRBD1 for D (5 bases). The V end lost 6 bases, the J end lost 0 bases, and 12 bases lay between the germline ends. The CDR3 is 15 residues long. Germline-derived CDR1 and CDR2 are SGHRS and YFSETQ.

Concerning this clonotype: At one end the junction does not follow the germline gene, possibly because of a read error. The chain is built from TRBV20-1 and TRBJ1-3; no reliable D call. In germline, CDR1 is DFQATT, CDR2 SNEGSKA (reference sequence). There are 13 residues in the CDR3. The CDR3 here is CSAKDYSGNAIYF. As DNA, the CDR3 is TGCAGTGCCAAGGACTACTCTGGAAACGCCATATATTTT.